This record covers a single T cell receptor (beta chain). Its antigen is unidentified. Being one base from a much bigger clone, this may be a read error. The template was RNA from unsorted bulk tissue. The CDR3 has 11 amino acids. Germline values: CDR1 DFQATT, CDR2 SNEGSKA (reference sequence). The data originate from a study of tumor and adjacent non-tumor tissue in lung cancer. About the study: Histology: 12 adenocarcinoma, 2 squamous cell carcinoma, 1 small cell lung cancer. About 4.2 million productive TCRbeta reads were obtained per sample on average. Notes on the study in general: Compared with tumor, normal lung showed significantly lower TCR diversity.

The library came from three nested PCR rounds adapted from ARM-PCR protocols. TCRdb re-derived calls from the multiplex PCR reads in MiXCR, one entry per CDR3 protein. The repertoire holds tens of thousands of distinct CDR3 sequences, with roughly 70% as singletons. Sequencing was performed on lung tumor tissue. This chain uses TRBV20-1 with TRBJ2-7; D remains ambiguous. The clonotype was recovered from a man in his sixties with non-small cell lung cancer. The CDR3 here is CNASRAYEQYF. The DNA for the CDR3 is TGCAATGCTAGTCGGGCCTACGAGCAGTACTTC.